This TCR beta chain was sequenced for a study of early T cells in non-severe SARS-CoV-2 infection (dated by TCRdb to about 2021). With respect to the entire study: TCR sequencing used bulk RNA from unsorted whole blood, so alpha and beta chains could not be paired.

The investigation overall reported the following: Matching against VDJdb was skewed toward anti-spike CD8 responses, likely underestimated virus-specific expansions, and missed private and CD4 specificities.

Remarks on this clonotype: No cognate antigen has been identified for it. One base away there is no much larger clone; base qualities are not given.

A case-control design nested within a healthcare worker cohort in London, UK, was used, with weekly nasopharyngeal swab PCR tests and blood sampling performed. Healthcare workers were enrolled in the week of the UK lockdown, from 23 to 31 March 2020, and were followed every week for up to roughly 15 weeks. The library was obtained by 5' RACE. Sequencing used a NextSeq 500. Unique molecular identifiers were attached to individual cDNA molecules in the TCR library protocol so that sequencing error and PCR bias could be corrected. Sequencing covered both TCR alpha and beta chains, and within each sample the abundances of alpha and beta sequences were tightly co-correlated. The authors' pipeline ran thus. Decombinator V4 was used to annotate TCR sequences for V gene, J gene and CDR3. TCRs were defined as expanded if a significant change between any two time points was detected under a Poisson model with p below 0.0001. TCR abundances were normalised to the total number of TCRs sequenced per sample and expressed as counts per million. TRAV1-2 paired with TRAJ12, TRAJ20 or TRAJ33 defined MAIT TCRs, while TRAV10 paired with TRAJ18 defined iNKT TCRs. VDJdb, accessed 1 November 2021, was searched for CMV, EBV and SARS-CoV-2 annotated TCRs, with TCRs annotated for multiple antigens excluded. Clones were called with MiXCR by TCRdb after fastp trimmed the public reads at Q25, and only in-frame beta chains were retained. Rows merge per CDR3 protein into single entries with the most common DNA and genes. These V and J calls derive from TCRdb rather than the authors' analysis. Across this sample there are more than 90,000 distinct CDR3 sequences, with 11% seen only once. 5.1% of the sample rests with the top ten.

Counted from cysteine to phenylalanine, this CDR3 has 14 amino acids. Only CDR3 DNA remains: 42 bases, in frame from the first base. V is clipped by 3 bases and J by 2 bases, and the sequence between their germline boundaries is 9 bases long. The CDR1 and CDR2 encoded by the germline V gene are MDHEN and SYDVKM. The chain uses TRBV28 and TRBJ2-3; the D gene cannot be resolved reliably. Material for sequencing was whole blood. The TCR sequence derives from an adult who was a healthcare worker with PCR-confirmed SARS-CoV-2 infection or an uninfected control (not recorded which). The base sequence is TGTGCCAGCAGTTTTGCCCAGCACACAGATACGCAGTATTTT. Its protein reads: CASSFAQHTDTQYF. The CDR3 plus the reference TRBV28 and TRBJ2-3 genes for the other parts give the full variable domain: DVKVTQSSRYLVKRTGEKVFLECVQDMDHENMFWYRQDPGLGLRLIYFSYDVKMKEKGDIPEGYSVSREKKERFSLILESASTNQTSMYLCASSFAQHTDTQYFGPGTRLTVL.